This T cell receptor (beta chain) was sequenced during a study of identical twins. Whole-study findings and limits: Insertion counts were lower in abundant cord blood beta clonotypes, a trend that memory repertoires did not show.

Every sampled donor was Caucasian and healthy. Germline CDR1 reads MNHEY; CDR2 reads SMNVEV (reference sequence). The CDR3 contains 17 residues. Trimming took 5 bases from V and 4 from J, leaving 22 bases between them. TCRdb processed the 5' RACE reads anew with MiXCR; each CDR3 protein has one entry. Of 250,000 or so distinct CDR3 sequences listed, about 8% were seen once; the top ten hold 3%. Notes on this clonotype: Antigen unknown.

The sample was also reused in another study, on yellow fever vaccine responses in identical twins.

The chain uses TRBV27 and TRBJ2-3; D is possibly TRBD2 (6 bases). This TCR came from a woman under 30 in good health. Material for sequencing was CD8+ T cells sorted from blood. The CDR3 DNA reads as TGTGCCAGCAGTACCCTTTTGAGGGAGGATAGGGCAGATACGCAGTATTTT. It specifies CASSTLLREDRADTQYF.